Listed here is a single T cell receptor (beta chain). Its antigen is undetermined. TRB cDNA was prepared as libraries by UMI-labeled 5' RACE. TCRdb processed the 5' RACE reads again and assigns one entry to each CDR3 protein, with no DNA. The sample holds 55,000 to 75,000 distinct CDR3 sequences. This entry comes from a study of CXCR3-negative and CXCR3-positive naive CD8 T cells. The CDR3 extends over 17 amino acids. In germline, CDR1 is DFQATT, CDR2 SNEGSKA (reference sequence). Findings of the study overall: Naive cells used TRBV-TRBJ genes in much the same way whether CXCR3-negative or CXCR3-positive; memory cells did not. Each naive subset displayed comparably high diversity, whereas memory CD8+ cells displayed much lower diversity. Both naive subsets carried similar amounts of surface CD5, so TCR strength was inferred from TRB CDR3 properties. Higher TRB CDR3 hydrophobicity marked CXCR3-positive naive cells relative to CXCR3-negative naive cells.

Sample: naive CXCR3+ CD8+ T cells from blood. Stated subset: CD45RO-CCR7+CD27+CD95- naive CD8+ T cells expressing CXCR3 (TNR3+). This TCR was recovered from a human donor in good health. Some clones in this sample may be carry-over from other donors' samples. The chain has TRBV20-1 and TRBJ2-1. The chain's CDR3 is CSARDERGQTPYNEQFF.